Given below is one T cell receptor beta chain in context. Antigen specificity is unknown. This sample was taken from a study of Tregs in tolerant kidney transplant recipients. CDR1 and CDR2 from the germline V gene are WSHSY and SAAADI. The V gene end was trimmed by 3 bases and the J gene end by 4 bases; junction bases not matched to a gene: 3. The CDR3 has 15 amino acids. Unstimulated Tregs (CD4+CD25+CD127-) and CD4+CD25- non-Tregs were sorted from PBMCs. Broader study findings: Findings come from small patient numbers and require larger validation. This study did not directly address biological reproducibility.

Here immunoSEQ multiplex PCR was the method, and the copy in TCRdb shows in-frame clones only, minus some. The table lists 110,000 or so clones, around 91% of them singletons. The sequence derives from a human donor in good health. This chain joins TRBV10-2 and TRBJ2-2; 9 positions match TRBD2. The specimen was CD4+ T cells from blood. CDR3 region: CASSDPREGTGELFF. The CDR3 DNA reads TGCGCCAGCAGTGACCCGCGGGAGGGCACCGGGGAGCTGTTTTTT.